What follows describes a single TCR beta chain. The germline CDR1 and CDR2 sequences are KGHSH and LQKENI. The length of the CDR3 is 18 residues. Trimming stripped 4 bases from V and 2 bases from J, with 18 bases between. It was with 60 Vbeta and 13 Jbeta primers that the PCR ran. Here immunoSEQ multiplex PCR was the method, and the copy in TCRdb shows in-frame clones only, minus some. The repertoire holds approximately 81,000 clones, with 70% to 85% as singletons. The source of the sample is a study of cytomegalovirus exposure and HLA in healthy donors. The sequence was collected from a woman between 45 and 65 years old in good health and CMV-seronegative. The J gene is TRBJ2-6, the V gene TRBV18; tentatively, D is TRBD2 (5 bases). Sequencing input: PBMCs. In DNA, the CDR3 is TGTGCCAGCTCACTAAACGGACTCCACCTTCCTGGGGCCAACGTCCTGACTTTC. Its translation: CASSLNGLHLPGANVLTF.